A selection of T cell receptor beta chains follows, all from one sample in a study of beta chain features in type 1 diabetes. The protocol was immunoSEQ multiplex PCR, while the TCRdb copy is restricted to in-frame clones and leaves out a portion. The table includes nearly 250,000 clones, roughly 13% detected once. Sequenced material: naive CD4+ T cells from blood. Receptor source: a woman in her 40s in good health. Both conserved end residues are part of each CDR3. D genes are given only for firm matches. Clone size, where shown, is once, few, many, or a class for clones that have expanded.

>TRBV15|TRBJ2-7|NA|NA
TGTGCCACCAGCAGAGATCCAGTGGGGGGCTACGAGCAGTACTTC
CATSRDPVGGYEQYF
>TRBV5-1|TRBJ1-4|NA|NA
TGTGCCAGCAGCTTGGAGACAATAAATGAAAAACTGTTTTTT
CASSLETINEKLFF
>TRBV7-9|TRBJ2-7|many|TRBD1
TGTGCCAGCAGCTTAGCGGGGGACAGCCCCAGTTGCTTC
CASSLAGDSPSCF
>TRBV7-9|TRBJ1-5|NA|TRBD1
TGTGCCAGCAGCTTAGCGGGACAGGGAGGAAATCAGCCCCAGCATTTT
CASSLAGQGGNQPQHF
>TRBV5-4|TRBJ1-2|NA|TRBD1
TGTGCCAGCAGCTTCTCGGACAGGCCAAACTATGGCTACACCTTC
CASSFSDRPNYGYTF
>TRBV5-1|TRBJ2-3|NA|TRBD2
TGCGCCAGCAGTTATCGGGGGGGCGAGGATACGCAGTATTTT
CASSYRGGEDTQYF
>TRBV9|TRBJ1-3|NA|NA
TGTGCCAGCAGCGTAGAGGGGTCGCCCAGTTCGCGAAACACCATATATTTT
CASSVEGSPSSRNTIYF
>TRBV19|TRBJ2-7|NA|NA
TGTGCCAGTAGTCTCACAGACGGCCAGATTCACGAGCAGTACTTC
CASSLTDGQIHEQYF
>TRBV9|TRBJ2-5|few|NA
TGTGCCAGCAGCGTAGGGGCTAGCCGGTCAGAGACCCAGTACTTC
CASSVGASRSETQYF
>TRBV5-1|TRBJ1-6|few|NA
TGCGCCAGCAGCCCGGGACAAGATAATTCACCCCTCCACTTT
CASSPGQDNSPLHF
>TRBV2|TRBJ2-7|once|NA
TGTGCCAGCAGTTCAAAAAACCCAGTCTACTTC
CASSSKNPVYF
>TRBV6-1|TRBJ1-2|NA|NA
TGTGCCAGCAGTGACGGGGGCTATGGCTACACCTTC
CASSDGGYGYTF
>TRBV6-1|TRBJ2-2|few|NA
TGTGCCAGCAGCCTAAGTCTCGGGGAGCTGTTTTTT
CASSLSLGELFF
>TRBV18|TRBJ1-6|NA|NA
TGTGCCAGCTCACCACGAGAGGATTCACCCCTCCACTTT
CASSPREDSPLHF
>TRBV27|TRBJ1-1|NA|TRBD1
TGTGCCAGCAGTATGCGACAGGGATGGACTGAAGCTTTCTTT
CASSMRQGWTEAFF
>TRBV15|TRBJ2-2|NA|TRBD2
TGTGCCACCAGCAGAGATCTCTGGAGAGGGAGGGGAGACGGGGAGCTGTTTTTT
CATSRDLWRGRGDGELFF
>TRBV19|TRBJ2-1|few|NA
TGTGCCAGTAAGGCGGGGCCCTACAATGAGCAGTTCTTC
CASKAGPYNEQFF
>TRBV7-9|TRBJ2-1|few|NA
TGTGCCAGCAGCTTAGGGCAGTACAATGAGCAGTTCTTC
CASSLGQYNEQFF
>TRBV29-1|TRBJ1-1|NA|TRBD1
TGCAGCGTTTGGGGCAGGGGGCGAGTCGACCCGAACACTGAAGCTTTCTTT
CSVWGRGRVDPNTEAFF
>TRBV5-1|TRBJ2-5|few|TRBD1
TGCGCCAGCAGCCTCGACAGGGCTCCCTCCCAAGAGACCCAGTACTTC
CASSLDRAPSQETQYF
>TRBV28|TRBJ2-3|NA|TRBD1
TGTGCCAGCAGTTTCGCTTTGGGGACAGGGGAAGATACGCAGTATTTT
CASSFALGTGEDTQYF
>TRBV6-5|TRBJ1-6|NA|NA
TGTGCCAGCAGCTACACCCGGAGGGAGATATATTCACCCCTCCACTTT
CASSYTRREIYSPLHF
>TRBV5-1|TRBJ1-2|few|NA
TGCGCCAGCAGCCGGGGTGACTATGGCTACACCTTC
CASSRGDYGYTF
>TRBV7-9|TRBJ1-4|few|NA
TGTGCCAGCAGCACCCGACAGGCTTCCACCGAAAAACTGTTTTTT
CASSTRQASTEKLFF
>TRBV2|TRBJ2-2|many|NA
TGTGCCAGCAGTACCAGAGGGAACACCGGGGAGCTGTTTTTT
CASSTRGNTGELFF
>TRBV7-9|TRBJ1-1|few|TRBD1
TGTGCCAGCGGACAGGGGGTTTCTCGGGACACTGAAGCTTTCTTT
CASGQGVSRDTEAFF
>TRBV6-5|TRBJ2-7|NA|TRBD1
TGTGCCAGCAGTAAGAGACAGGGCGGCGAGCAGTACTTC
CASSKRQGGEQYF
>TRBV6-5|TRBJ1-6|NA|NA
TGTGCCAGCAGTTACGGTGGGAGCTCCTATAATTCACCCCTCCACTTT
CASSYGGSSYNSPLHF
>TRBV7-9|TRBJ1-2|few|TRBD1
TGTGCCAGCAGCTTACCCGGGACAGGAGAGGGCTATGGCTACACCTTC
CASSLPGTGEGYGYTF
>TRBV5-1|TRBJ2-7|NA|TRBD1
TGCGCCAGCAGCCGCGGCACAGGGGTAGCCTACGAGCAGTACTTC
CASSRGTGVAYEQYF
>TRBV7-9|TRBJ1-1|NA|NA
TGTGCCAGCAGCCTGGTGAGGGCAGGGAACACTGAAGCTTTCTTT
CASSLVRAGNTEAFF
>TRBV18|TRBJ1-1|NA|TRBD1
TGTGCCAGCACCCCAAGGAGGGGGCAGAACACTGAAGCTTTCTTT
CASTPRRGQNTEAFF
>TRBV27|TRBJ1-1|NA|NA
TGTGCCAGCATGTCTTGGCCTCAGTCGTCTGAAGCTTTCTTT
CASMSWPQSSEAFF
>TRBV18|TRBJ1-2|few|NA
TGTGCCAGCTCACCGATCCCTTTGGAACGCGGTGGCTACACCTTC
CASSPIPLERGGYTF
>TRBV12-5|TRBJ2-7|few|TRBD1
TGTGCTAGTGGTTTAACAGGGGGCACGGCGTACGAGCAGTACTTC
CASGLTGGTAYEQYF
>TRBV12-5|TRBJ1-1|NA|NA
TGTGCCCCGGCCAGGGAAGGGGCTGTGGCTGAAGCTTTCTTT
CAPAREGAVAEAFF
>TRBV6-5|TRBJ1-6|few|NA
TGTGCCAGCAGACAAGGGGGGGAATCACCCCTCCACTTT
CASRQGGESPLHF
>TRBV5-1|TRBJ2-5|few|TRBD2
TGCGCCAGCAGCGTAGCGGGGGACCAAGAGACCCAGTACTTC
CASSVAGDQETQYF
>TRBV30|TRBJ2-7|NA|TRBD1
TGTGCCAAACCGACAGGGGGCGAGCAGTACTTC
CAKPTGGEQYF
>TRBV9|TRBJ2-2|few|TRBD1
TGTGCCAGCAGCGGGGAGACAGGGGGCTACGGGGAGCTGTTTTTT
CASSGETGGYGELFF
>TRBV7-2|TRBJ1-5|few|TRBD1
TGTGCCAGCAGCGGTCAGGGGGCGCGACAGCCCCAGCATTTT
CASSGQGARQPQHF
>TRBV2|TRBJ1-1|NA|NA
TGTGCCAGCAGTGAAGCCGGGGGAGGAAGGGCTTTCTTT
CASSEAGGGRAFF
>TRBV29-1|TRBJ2-5|NA|TRBD1
TGCAGCGTTCATCTTCCGTGGGGACAGGGGTACCAAGAGACCCAGTACTTC
CSVHLPWGQGYQETQYF
>TRBV14|TRBJ2-2|few|TRBD1
TGTGCCAGCAGCCCGGACAGGTCTAACACCGGGGAGCTGTTTTTT
CASSPDRSNTGELFF
>TRBV18|TRBJ2-2|NA|NA
TGTGCCAGCTCACCCCCAAACACCGGGGAGCTGTTTTTT
CASSPPNTGELFF
>TRBV1|TRBJ2-7|few|NA
TGCACCAGCAGCCCGTCCCCGGGAACTTCGCCCTACGAGCAGTACTTC
CTSSPSPGTSPYEQYF
>TRBV7-2|TRBJ2-7|NA|NA
TGTGCCAGCTCTATAACTTGGCGGGCAACCTACGAGCAGTACTTC
CASSITWRATYEQYF
>TRBV2|TRBJ1-5|few|NA
TGTGCCAGCAAGGTTGAGGAGTCGGGTCAGCCCCAGCATTTT
CASKVEESGQPQHF
>TRBV18|TRBJ2-5|NA|NA
TGTGCCAGCTCACCCACGGAAGGACTCCAAGAGACCCAGTACTTC
CASSPTEGLQETQYF
>TRBV9|TRBJ2-1|many|TRBD1
TGTGCCAGCAGCGGGGACAGACGTAGTGAGCAGTTCTTC
CASSGDRRSEQFF
>TRBV5-1|TRBJ2-2|NA|TRBD2
TGCGCCAGCAGCCGGACCAGCGGGGGGGCGAACACCGGGGAGCTGTTTTTT
CASSRTSGGANTGELFF
>TRBV7-9|TRBJ1-5|NA|TRBD1
TGTGCCAGCTCTCGACCTGGGACAGAAAATCAGCCCCAGCATTTT
CASSRPGTENQPQHF
>TRBV7-9|TRBJ1-1|few|NA
TGTGCCAGCAGCGAAGTTCTGTCGCGGTCCACTGAAGCTTTCTTT
CASSEVLSRSTEAFF
>TRBV11-2|TRBJ1-3|NA|TRBD1
TGTGCCAGCAGCGTGGGGACAGCCCTCTCTGGAAACACCATATATTTT
CASSVGTALSGNTIYF
>TRBV10-3|TRBJ2-3|few|TRBD2
TGTGCCATCAGGAACCCTAGCGGGGGGGCAGATACGCAGTATTTT
CAIRNPSGGADTQYF